Shown below are 6 T cell receptor beta chains from a single sample sequenced in a study of blood T cell repertoires in COVID-19. TCRdb's table, derived via immunoSEQ multiplex PCR, lists solely in-frame clones and lacks some. This table has over 15,000 clones, approximately 89% appearing once. Sequenced: peripheral blood. These receptors originate from a man aged 55 to 70 with active COVID-19.

The chain couples TRBV4-2 to TRBJ1-1; D unclear. In germline, CDR1 is LGHNA, CDR2 YNFKEQ. CDR3 length equals 15 residues. With 0 bases removed from V and 5 bases from J, the gap between germline ends came to 13 bases. The chain's CDR3 is CASSQDSGFGTEAFF. CDR3 DNA: TGTGCCAGCAGCCAAGATTCGGGGTTCGGGACTGAAGCTTTCTTT.

The CDR3, as DNA: TGCGCCAGCAGCCAAGAATTCCTAGCGGGGGGGAAGAGCTCCTACAATGAGCAGTTCTTC. Residues: CASSQEFLAGGKSSYNEQFF. The chain combines TRBV4-3 with TRBJ2-1; 12 bases agree with TRBD2. The germline V gene has CDR1 LGHNA and CDR2 YSLEER. Trimming took 0 bases from V and 0 from J; bases not matched to a gene: 9. The CDR3 spans 20 residues.

The CDR3 coding sequence is TGCGCCAGCAGCTGGACAGGGATAGAAGCTTTCTTT. Amino acid sequence: CASSWTGIEAFF. The chain joins TRBV5-1 to TRBJ1-1, with 8 bases matching TRBD1. CDR1 and CDR2 (germline): SGHRS, YFSETQ. The V gene end was trimmed by 3 bases and the J gene end by 8 bases; junction bases not matched to a gene: 3. This CDR3 is built from 12 residues.

The chain employs TRBV3-1 (or the pseudogene TRBV3-2) and TRBJ2-3, with a tentative D call TRBD1 (5 bases). Trimming pared 3 bases from V and 0 bases from J, leaving 7 bases between. This CDR3 spans 14 amino acids. Germline V gives CDR1 LGHDT, CDR2 YNNKEL (reference sequence). The DNA of the CDR3 is TGTGCCAGCAGCCACAGGGCCAGCACAGATACGCAGTATTTT. Translation: CASSHRASTDTQYF.

This chain uses TRBV3-1 (or the pseudogene TRBV3-2) with TRBJ2-5, with 7 bases that match TRBD1. Germline CDR1 LGHDT, CDR2 YNNKEL (reference sequence). CDR3 length equals 15 residues. Germline trimming cut 4 bases from V and 5 bases from J; bases unmatched to any gene: 10. The CDR3 region has the DNA TGTGCCAGCAGCCGGAGACAGGGCGCAGGGGAGACCCAGTACTTC. It translates to CASSRRQGAGETQYF.

The chain combines TRBV5-1 with TRBJ2-7, with D tentatively TRBD1 (5 bases). Trimming took 3 bases from V and 3 from J, leaving 13 bases between them. Germline values: CDR1 SGHRS, CDR2 YFSETQ. The CDR3 contains 14 residues. The CDR3 loop reads CASSSQGGRYEQYF. The CDR3 coding sequence is TGCGCCAGCAGCTCCCAGGGCGGCCGCTACGAGCAGTACTTC. The entire variable domain, with the rest obtained from reference TRBV5-1 and TRBJ2-7, is as follows: KAGVTQTPRYLIKTRGQQVTLSCSPISGHRSVSWYQQTPGQGLQFLFEYFSETQRNKGNFPGRFSGRQFSNSRSEMNVSTLELGDSALYLCASSSQGGRYEQYFGPGTRLTVT.